Shown below are 14 T cell receptor beta chains from a single sample sequenced in a study of blood T cell repertoires in COVID-19. Only in-frame clones appear in the TCRdb table, and some are missing; sequencing was by immunoSEQ multiplex PCR. The sample has about 64,000 clones, approximately 80% seen once. The sample taken for sequencing was peripheral blood. The receptors derive from a man in his fifties or sixties with COVID-19, enrolled during active disease.

CDR3 region: CASSSGQGTDTQYF. CDR3 DNA sequence: TGTGCCAGCAGTTCCGGACAGGGCACAGATACGCAGTATTTT. The J gene is TRBJ2-3, the V gene TRBV6-5, with 7 nucleotides matching TRBD1. CDR3 length: 14 residues. Per germline, CDR1 MNHEY and CDR2 SVGAGI. V shed 4 bases, J shed 1 base, and the junction held 2 bases outside the gene matches.

This clone has only one observation. The chain has TRBV4-2 and TRBJ1-1, with D possibly TRBD1 on 5 matching bases. CDR1 LGHNA and CDR2 YNFKEQ come from the germline V gene. This CDR3 contains 15 residues. Trimming cost V 6 bases and J 0 bases, with 14 bases left between them. The CDR3, as DNA: TGTGCCAGCAGTCAGGGCGTGATGATGAACACTGAAGCTTTCTTT. It specifies CASSQGVMMNTEAFF.

This sequence joins TRBV12-3 or TRBV12-4 and TRBJ1-4; perhaps TRBD1 as D (5 bases). The CDR3 sequence is 13 residues long. The V and J ends lost 3 bases and 8 bases respectively, with 10 bases between them. The CDR3 DNA reads TGTGCCAGCAGTTTCTCAGGGAGGGAAAAACTGTTTTTT. It codes for CASSFSGREKLFF.

This clone occurred a few times. CDR3 sequence reads: CASSDRAKNIQYF. The CDR3, as DNA: TGTGCCAGCAGTGACAGGGCCAAAAACATTCAGTACTTC. The rearrangement links TRBV2 to TRBJ2-4; D is undetermined. CDR1 and CDR2 from the germline V gene are SNHLY and FYNNEI. Between the trimmed V and J ends, which lost 3 bases and 1 base, there was a span of 4 bases. The CDR3 consists of 13 residues.

The chain uses TRBV28 and TRBJ1-5; D uncertain. V shed 3 bases and J shed 4 bases, with 10 bases lying between them. The V gene's germline CDR1 is MDHEN and CDR2 SYDVKM. This CDR3 comprises 14 residues. The CDR3 loop is CASSFTVVNQPQHF. CDR3 coding DNA: TGTGCCAGCAGTTTCACGGTCGTTAATCAGCCCCAGCATTTT.

In nucleotides, the CDR3 is TGTGCCAGCAGCCCTCCCAGCGGGGAGGACTACAATGAGCAGTTCTTC. It translates to CASSPPSGEDYNEQFF. The J gene is TRBJ2-1, the V gene TRBV9; 7 bases agree with TRBD2. Germline trimming cut 4 bases from V and 3 bases from J; bases unmatched to any gene: 10. CDR1 SGDLS and CDR2 YYNGEE come from the germline V gene. The CDR3 length is 16 residues.

This clone has only a few counts. This sequence joins TRBV4-1 and TRBJ1-5; TRBD1 is a possible D gene (6 bases). This CDR3 spans 17 amino acids. The V end was cut by 0 bases, the J end by 1 base, with 13 bases between. Looked up from germline, CDR1 is MGHRA and CDR2 is YSYEKL. Here the CDR3 DNA reads TGCGCCAGCAGCCAAGATCCGCGGGGGCGGAGCAATCAGCCCCAGCATTTT. Translating it yields CASSQDPRGRSNQPQHF.

This clone was seen a handful of times. The chain joins TRBV30 to TRBJ1-2; D gene unclear. V was pared by 4 bases and J by 1 base, with 7 bases between. Germline V gene lookup returns CDR1 GTSNPN and CDR2 SVGIG (reference sequence). The CDR3 sequence is 12 residues long. Written as DNA, the CDR3 is TGTGCCTGGACAGGACTTAACTATGGCTACACCTTC. Translated, it gives CAWTGLNYGYTF.

The chain carries TRBV12-5 and TRBJ2-7; D is undetermined. The V end lost 3 bases, the J end lost 2 bases, and 11 bases lay between the germline ends. Germline CDR1 is LGHNT and CDR2 is FRNRAP. CDR3 length: 14 residues. Here the CDR3 DNA reads TGTGCTAGTGGTTTCCCTCTATCACCCTACGAGCAGTACTTC. It translates to CASGFPLSPYEQYF.

The chain employs TRBV7-2 and TRBJ2-1; D is perhaps TRBD2 (6 bases). The V end lost 8 bases, the J end lost 6 bases, and 14 bases lay between the germline ends. The CDR3 spans 13 residues. Germline V lookup: CDR1 SGHTA, CDR2 FQGNSA. The CDR3 sequence is CASLATSFNEQFF. The CDR3 nucleotides read TGTGCCAGCCTCGCTACTAGCTTCAATGAGCAGTTCTTC.

The chain employs TRBV6-5 and TRBJ1-2; D is uncertain. V was shortened by 2 bases and J by 0 bases, with 7 bases between the two germline ends. CDR3 length: 14 amino acids. The germline V gene has CDR1 MNHEY and CDR2 SVGAGI. CDR3 coding DNA: TGTGCCAGCAGTTACGGACTTGCTAACTATGGCTACACCTTC. Translating it yields CASSYGLANYGYTF.

This clone has just one count. The gene calls are TRBV2 and TRBJ2-3; D gene uncertain. V lost 4 bases and J lost 1, with 9 bases in between. The CDR3 spans 14 residues. Germline V lookup: CDR1 SNHLY, CDR2 FYNNEI. CDR3 sequence reads: CASSARLGTDTQYF. In DNA form, the CDR3 reads TGTGCCAGCAGTGCTCGACTGGGCACAGATACGCAGTATTTT.

This clone was observed a handful of times. The genes are TRBV7-9 and TRBJ2-5; D gene uncertain. This CDR3 spans 15 amino acids. Per the germline V gene, CDR1 is SEHNR and CDR2 is FQNEAQ (reference sequence). V lost 7 bases and J 1 base, leaving 16 bases between the germline ends. DNA for the CDR3: TGTGCCAGCACCCCCGGCCGCATAGCCCAAGAGACCCAGTACTTC. Translated, it gives CASTPGRIAQETQYF.

The chain has TRBV28 and TRBJ1-2; D may be TRBD1 (6 bases). This CDR3 contains 14 residues. Deletions cut 5 bases from V and 4 bases from J, with 14 bases between. Germline V CDR1 and CDR2: MDHEN, SYDVKM. CDR3 region: CASSLGQMLYGYTF. CDR3 DNA: TGTGCCAGCAGTCTCGGACAGATGCTCTATGGCTACACCTTC.